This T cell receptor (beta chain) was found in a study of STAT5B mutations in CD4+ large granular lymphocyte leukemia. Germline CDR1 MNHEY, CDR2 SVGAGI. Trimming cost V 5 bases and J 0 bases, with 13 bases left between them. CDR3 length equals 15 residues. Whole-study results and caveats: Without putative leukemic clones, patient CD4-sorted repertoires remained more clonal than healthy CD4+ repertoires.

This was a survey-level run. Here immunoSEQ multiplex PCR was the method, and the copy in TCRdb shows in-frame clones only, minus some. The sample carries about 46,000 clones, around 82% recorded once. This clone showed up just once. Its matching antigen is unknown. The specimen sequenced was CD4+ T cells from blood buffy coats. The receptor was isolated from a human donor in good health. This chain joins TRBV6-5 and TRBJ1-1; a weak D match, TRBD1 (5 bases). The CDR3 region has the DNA TGTGCCAGCAGTAGGCCGGGACTCTTGAACACTGAAGCTTTCTTT. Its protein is CASSRPGLLNTEAFF.